This T cell receptor (beta chain) is drawn from a study of T-cell memory formation after mild COVID-19 (dated by TCRdb to the early 2020s). Notes on the research overall: Most TCR sequence clusters were specific to one of the two donors. In a couple of donors, T-cell clones that expanded and contracted after mild COVID-19 were followed by sequencing TCRalpha and TCRbeta repertoires longitudinally. Two young, previously healthy adult volunteers made up the cohort, one male and one female.

Data came from an Illumina NovaSeq 6000. TCRalpha and TCRbeta cDNA libraries were built by 5'RACE with constant-segment primers, adding sample barcodes and unique molecular identifiers. Trizol reagent was used to extract RNA from every sample. Library amplification was performed in two PCR steps, and a second sample barcode and Illumina TruSeq adapters were introduced in the second step. The libraries were sequenced on an Illumina NovaSeq using 2 x 150 bp paired-end reads. As for how the authors treated the data: Reads were demultiplexed and collapsed into UMI-guided consensus sequences with migec v1.2.7. With mixcr v2.1.11, UMI consensuses were aligned to TRA and TRB V and J templates and assembled into clonotypes. A clonotype was counted as expanded or contracted only if both edgeR and NoisET called the change significant, with noise models trained on biological replicates. edgeR calls used a false discovery rate-adjusted p below 0.01 and a log2 fold-change threshold of 1. As an exploratory analysis of dynamics, max-normalized trajectories of the 1000 most abundant clonotypes were examined with PCA combined with hierarchical clustering. Separately sequenced CD4+ and CD8+ repertoires were used to assign a CD4 or CD8 phenotype to each responding clone. TCRdb ran its own pipeline on the public reads, namely fastp trimming at Q25 and MiXCR clone calling, and kept in-frame beta chains. Rows matching on CDR3 protein sequence are summarized as one entry with the most common DNA and genes. TCRdb, not the authors, supplied the V and J calls. The sample has 400,000 or so distinct CDR3 sequences on record, 20% of them singletons. The top ten clones comprise about 8.8% of the sample.

Here is what the overall study found, with its caveats: SARS-CoV-2 specificity was not confirmed for the second-wave clones peaking on day 37. Contracting CD4+ clones appeared mostly in the CM and EM memory subsets, whereas CD8+ clones were enriched in EMRA. The detection of some responding clones in pre-infection memory suggests that pre-existing cross-reactive memory T cells joined the SARS-CoV-2 response. Only two mild cases were covered in the study, and larger cohorts including severe cases with pre-infection samples were considered necessary. From day 15 to 85, contracting clones showed balanced CD4/CD8 phenotypes, whereas a second wave of clones that expanded from day 15 to 37 leaned towards CD4+.

Comments on this clonotype: Its cognate antigen has yet to be identified. Per-nucleotide qualities are absent, and no much larger clonotype sits a single base away.

Measured from the cysteine to the phenylalanine, the CDR3 is 14 residues long. The kept DNA is CDR3 alone, 42 bases in frame from the first base. V is reduced by 2 bases and J by 6 bases, leaving a spacing of 11 bases between them. PBMCs were isolated by Ficoll-Paque density gradient centrifugation. This clonotype was obtained from an adult woman who had mild COVID-19 (a few samples of this study predate the infection). The sample titles of this study are shuffled in the database, so cell type and time point are left out; the donor was told from shared clones. This chain joins TRBV12-3 or TRBV12-4 to TRBJ2-1; no D gene can be assigned with confidence. Input material: PBMCs or a T cell subset sorted from them (not recorded which). The DNA is TGTGCCAGCAGTTTAAAGCGCTCAGGCAATGAGCAGTTCTTC. This codes for CASSLKRSGNEQFF.